The 17 T cell receptor beta chains below were found in one sample sequenced in a study of T cell repertoires in ileal Crohn's disease. Data came from immunoSEQ multiplex PCR; TCRdb stores just in-frame clones and leaves some out. The data hold fewer than 5,500 clones, with roughly 80% observed a single time. Source material: ileal tissue. The receptors derive from an adult with Crohn's disease.

The chain has TRBV28 and TRBJ1-5; 8 bases map to TRBD1. The V gene's germline CDR1 is MDHEN and CDR2 SYDVKM. With 5 bases clipped from V and 3 bases from J, the junction kept 9 bases outside the gene matches. This CDR3 comprises 16 residues. CDR3 residues: CASSPGQVSLNQPQHF. The DNA of the CDR3 is TGTGCCAGCAGTCCGGGACAGGTGAGCCTCAATCAGCCCCAGCATTTT.

This chain connects TRBV4-3 to TRBJ2-5, with TRBD1 as a possible D gene (7 bases). Germline V gene lookup returns CDR1 LGHNA and CDR2 YSLEER. CDR3 size: 14 residues. Trimming pared 6 bases from V and 2 bases from J, leaving 13 bases between. The CDR3 region has the DNA TGCGCCAGCAGTCCGACAGGGAGGCAAGAGACCCAGTACTTC. Amino acid sequence: CASSPTGRQETQYF.

This clone was seen a handful of times. The genes are TRBV7-9 and TRBJ1-5; D not certain. V was shortened by 2 bases and J by 5 bases, with 7 bases between the two germline ends. Germline CDR1 reads SEHNR; CDR2 reads FQNEAQ (reference sequence). This CDR3 region has 13 residues. This CDR3 is CASSLSPDQPQHF. The CDR3 coding sequence is TGTGCCAGCAGCTTAAGTCCAGATCAGCCCCAGCATTTT.

This clone turned up a few times. The rearrangement links TRBV2 to TRBJ2-1, with no clear D. V lost 4 bases, J lost 3 bases, and 7 bases lay in between. Per germline, CDR1 SNHLY and CDR2 FYNNEI. The CDR3 is 13 residues long. The CDR3 sequence is CASSGNNYNEQFF. DNA for the CDR3: TGTGCCAGCAGTGGAAACAACTACAATGAGCAGTTCTTC.

The chain couples TRBV6-6 to TRBJ2-1; 8 bases are shared with TRBD2. This CDR3 spans 15 amino acids. CDR1 and CDR2 from the germline V gene are MNHNY and SVGAGI (reference sequence). The ends lost 0 bases at V and 4 bases at J; junction bases unmatched: 2. The CDR3 DNA reads TGTGCCAGCAGTTACTCGGCGGGGGGTTACAATGAGCAGTTCTTC. Amino acids: CASSYSAGGYNEQFF.

The chain employs TRBV18 and TRBJ1-2; 8 nucleotides line up with TRBD1. Trimming took 2 bases from V and 4 from J; bases not matched to a gene: 9. The CDR3 contains 16 residues. CDR1 and CDR2 (germline): KGHSH, LQKENI. CDR3 amino acids: CASSPNPRTGSYGYTF. CDR3 nucleotide sequence: TGTGCCAGCTCACCAAACCCTCGGACAGGGTCCTATGGCTACACCTTC.

The chain joins TRBV18 to TRBJ1-2; D perhaps matches TRBD1 (5 bases). The germline V gene encodes CDR1 KGHSH and CDR2 LQKENI. The CDR3 is 18 amino acids. V was trimmed by 0 bases and J by 0 bases, leaving 17 bases between them. The CDR3: CASSPPLGQEGANYGYTF. Written as DNA, the CDR3 is TGTGCCAGCTCACCACCGTTGGGGCAGGAAGGGGCTAACTATGGCTACACCTTC.

The J gene is TRBJ2-7, the V gene TRBV7-8, with TRBD2 matching over 10 bases. The trim removed 0 bases at V and 3 bases at J, leaving 8 bases unmatched. Germline lookup yields CDR1 SGHVS and CDR2 FQNEAQ. This CDR3 comprises 17 residues. The CDR3 DNA reads as TGTGCCAGCAGCTTAGCGGTCGTAGCGGGGGGCAACTACGAGCAGTACTTC. Its translation is CASSLAVVAGGNYEQYF.

The gene calls are TRBV5-4 and TRBJ1-2, with TRBD1 matching over 8 bases. With V trimmed by 4 bases and J by 5 bases, 7 bases remained unmatched. The CDR3 runs to 14 residues. Germline CDR1 SGHNT, CDR2 YYREEE (reference sequence). DNA of the CDR3: TGTGCCAGCAGCCCACAGGGGGGGAATTATGGCTACACCTTC. Translated: CASSPQGGNYGYTF. Full variable domain (outside the CDR3, taken from reference TRBV5-4 and TRBJ1-2): ETGVTQSPTHLIKTRGQQVTLRCSSQSGHNTVSWYQQALGQGPQFIFQYYREEENGRGNFPPRFSGLQFPNYSSELNVNALELDDSALYLCASSPQGGNYGYTFGSGTRLTVV.

This chain uses TRBV29-1 with TRBJ1-1, with 10 nucleotides matching TRBD1. The CDR3 runs to 14 residues. Germline assignment: CDR1 SQVTM and CDR2 ANQGSEA. Trimming removed 5 bases from V and 5 bases from J; junction bases left unmatched: 8. The chain's CDR3 is CSVRLGQGFTEAFF. The CDR3 bases are TGCAGCGTTAGACTGGGACAGGGGTTTACTGAAGCTTTCTTT.

J is TRBJ2-2 and V is TRBV7-6; TRBD2 agrees at 8 bases. Germline lookup yields CDR1 SGHVS and CDR2 FNYEAQ. V dropped 1 base and J dropped 3; count of bases not matched to a gene: 4. The CDR3 sequence is 16 residues long. The CDR3, as DNA: TGTGCCAGCAGCTTAGTCGGGGGGGCCTACACCGGGGAGCTGTTTTTT. It yields the protein CASSLVGGAYTGELFF.

This clone was seen a single time. This chain links TRBV27 with TRBJ1-5; D is uncertain. Germline V lookup: CDR1 MNHEY, CDR2 SMNVEV (reference sequence). The CDR3 loop spans 13 amino acids. Trimming took 8 bases from V and 2 from J, leaving 10 bases between them. For the CDR3, the DNA is TGTGCCAGCGGGAGAAGTCGCAATCAGCCCCAGCATTTT. Its translation: CASGRSRNQPQHF.

The V call is TRBV18, the J call TRBJ1-1, with D perhaps matching TRBD1 (5 bases). The germline V and J ends were trimmed by 3 bases and 8 bases, with 13 bases remaining between them. The CDR3 totals 13 residues. Looked up from germline, CDR1 is KGHSH and CDR2 is LQKENI. The CDR3 DNA reads as TGTGCCAGCTCACCCGTGGCAGGACAAGAAGCTTTCTTT. It is translated as CASSPVAGQEAFF.

V is TRBV10-3 and J is TRBJ2-4; the D is unclear. Trimming took off 0 bases at V and 0 bases at J, with 9 bases between the two ends. In germline, CDR1 is ENHRY, CDR2 SYGVKD. The CDR3 totals 16 residues. The CDR3 region is CAISESTGLAKNIQYF. The DNA of the CDR3 is TGTGCCATCAGTGAGTCGACCGGGTTAGCCAAAAACATTCAGTACTTC.

V and J are TRBV5-1 and TRBJ1-2; maybe TRBD1 (5 bases). Germline V gene data show CDR1 as SGHRS and CDR2 as YFSETQ. The CDR3 consists of 12 residues. Trimming removed 0 bases at V and 9 bases at J, with 9 bases between. Here the CDR3 reads CASSLAGVSYTF. The CDR3 DNA is TGCGCCAGCAGCTTGGCGGGGGTGAGCTACACCTTC.

The chain has TRBV5-5 and TRBJ1-1; 8 bases map to TRBD1. This CDR3 has 13 amino acids. Trimming took 2 bases from V and 3 from J; bases not matched to a gene: 0. CDR1 and CDR2 from the germline V gene are SGHKS and YYEKEE (reference sequence). The CDR3 nucleotides are TGTGCCAGCAGCTTACAGGGGGACACTGAAGCTTTCTTT. It is translated as CASSLQGDTEAFF.

CDR3 bases: TGTGCCAGCTCACGGCTAGCGGGGAGCGGGTCCGAGCAGTACTTC. This translates into CASSRLAGSGSEQYF. The chain employs TRBV18 and TRBJ2-7; 9 positions match TRBD2. Germline-derived CDR1 and CDR2 are KGHSH and LQKENI. With 4 bases clipped from V and 6 bases from J, the junction kept 10 bases outside the gene matches. The CDR3 contains 15 residues.